This T cell receptor (beta chain) was identified during a study of cytomegalovirus exposure and HLA in healthy donors. Data came from immunoSEQ multiplex PCR; TCRdb stores just in-frame clones and leaves some out. The profile shows 150,000 to 200,000 clones, approximately 84% of them singletons. As to this clone: Its antigen is as yet unknown.

The study, taken as a whole, reports: Rare TCR sequences predominated, though certain public TCRs were found in many donors.

Germline V gives CDR1 SGHTA, CDR2 FQGNSA. The V end was cut by 5 bases, the J end by 0 bases, with 11 bases between. This CDR3 spans 14 amino acids. The sample comprised PBMCs. The gene calls are TRBV7-2 and TRBJ2-7, with D unclear. This clonotype originated in a man aged 25-45 years in good health and CMV-seropositive. CDR3 nucleotide sequence: TGTGCCAGCAGCCCGGCGGTTCGCTCCTACGAGCAGTACTTC. It specifies CASSPAVRSYEQYF.